These 16 T cell receptor beta chains originate from one sample sequenced in a study of cytomegalovirus exposure and HLA in healthy donors. Vbeta (60) and Jbeta (13) primers were used in the PCR. Generated by immunoSEQ multiplex PCR, the TCRdb table keeps only in-frame clones and is missing some. Seen here are 150,000 to 200,000 clones, around 81% observed once, and the top ten hold roughly 2.1%. The sequencing input was PBMCs. The receptors come from a woman in her late teens or twenties in good health and CMV-seropositive.

The chain carries TRBV4-1 and TRBJ2-5; perhaps TRBD1 as D (7 bases). Germline V gives CDR1 MGHRA, CDR2 YSYEKL. The CDR3 spans 18 residues. Trimming took 2 bases from V and 4 from J, leaving 23 bases between them. For the CDR3, the DNA is TGCGCCAGCAGCCAACAGGCAGGGGGACGGGAGCTTGGAGAGACCCAGTACTTC. Protein: CASSQQAGGRELGETQYF.

This rearrangement joins TRBV7-2 to TRBJ1-5; perhaps TRBD1 as D (5 bases). CDR1 and CDR2 from the germline V gene are SGHTA and FQGNSA. The V and J ends lost 1 base and 6 bases respectively, with 16 bases between them. The CDR3 has 16 amino acids. The CDR3 DNA is TGTGCCAGCAGCTTAGTATCCGCAGGGCGAGGTCAGCCCCAGCATTTT. It specifies CASSLVSAGRGQPQHF.

This chain joins TRBV9 and TRBJ1-4, with a tentative D call TRBD1 (6 bases). CDR1 is SGDLS, CDR2 YYNGEE, per germline. V lost 0 bases to trimming and J lost 6 bases, with 12 bases between them. The CDR3 is made up of 15 amino acids. The chain's CDR3 is CASSVGSGTYEKLFF. As DNA, the CDR3 is TGTGCCAGCAGCGTAGGTTCGGGGACATATGAAAAACTGTTTTTT. The complete variable domain, with remaining parts taken from reference TRBV9 and TRBJ1-4, reads DSGVTQTPKHLITATGQRVTLRCSPRSGDLSVYWYQQSLDQGLQFLIQYYNGEERAKGNILERFSAQQFPDLHSELNLSSLELGDSALYFCASSVGSGTYEKLFFGSGTQLSVL.

The chain employs TRBV5-6 and TRBJ2-7; 8 bases match TRBD2. Trimming cost V 1 base and J 4 bases; bases outside gene matches: 7. Per the germline V gene, CDR1 is SGHDT and CDR2 is YYEEEE. This CDR3 region has 15 residues. CDR3 sequence (DNA): TGTGCCAGCAGCTTGTATAGCGGGGTTTTTTACGAGCAGTACTTC. This codes for CASSLYSGVFYEQYF.

V usage is TRBV28 and J usage is TRBJ2-3; 8 bases agree with TRBD2. The germline gives CDR1 MDHEN, CDR2 SYDVKM. Trimming at V came to 3 bases and at J to 1 base, leaving 3 bases not matched to a gene. This CDR3 is built from 15 residues. CDR3 bases: TGTGCCAGCAGTTTCCCCGGGGGGGGCACAGATACGCAGTATTTT. Protein: CASSFPGGGTDTQYF.

This chain links TRBV5-1 with TRBJ2-5; 9 bases align to TRBD2. Germline CDR1 SGHRS, CDR2 YFSETQ. The CDR3 extends over 16 amino acids. Trimming cost V 3 bases and J 0 bases; bases outside gene matches: 6. The CDR3 DNA reads TGCGCCAGCAGCTCCAGACTAGCGGCGCACCAAGAGACCCAGTACTTC. Translating it yields CASSSRLAAHQETQYF.

The chain combines TRBV7-2 with TRBJ1-4, with D perhaps matching TRBD1 (5 bases). V was trimmed by 1 base and J by 8 bases, leaving 14 bases between them. CDR3 length: 15 residues. Per the germline V gene, CDR1 is SGHTA and CDR2 is FQGNSA. Here the CDR3 DNA reads TGTGCCAGCAGCTTAGGGTGGGGGGTCGGCGAAAAACTGTTTTTT. It is translated as CASSLGWGVGEKLFF.

V usage is TRBV30 and J usage is TRBJ1-2, with a weak D call TRBD1 (5 bases). The CDR3 is made up of 10 amino acids. CDR1 GTSNPN and CDR2 SVGIG come from the germline V gene (reference sequence). The ends were cut back, 5 bases at V and 6 bases at J, with 7 bases in the middle. CDR3 sequence reads: CAWLGHGYTF. CDR3 in DNA: TGTGCCTGGTTGGGGCATGGCTACACCTTC.

This clone was observed a few times. The rearrangement links TRBV15 to TRBJ1-1, with unresolved D. The V gene's germline CDR1 is LNHNV and CDR2 YYDKDF (reference sequence). The CDR3 runs to 13 residues. The V and J ends lost 1 base and 1 base respectively, with 4 bases between them. CDR3 DNA: TGTGCCACCAGCAGAGCACAGAACACTGAAGCTTTCTTT. It encodes CATSRAQNTEAFF.

Comments on this clone: Relative to the germline gene, one junction end is altered; a read error may explain this. The genes are TRBV18 and TRBJ1-2; 8 bases fit TRBD1. Per the germline V gene, CDR1 is KGHSH and CDR2 is LQKENI. The CDR3 consists of 14 residues. CDR3 sequence reads: CASSQSQGANGYTF. The DNA of the CDR3 is TGTGCCAGCTCACAATCCCAGGGGGCAAACGGCTACACTTTC.

J is TRBJ1-2 and V is TRBV13, with 8 bases identical to TRBD1. V lost 5 bases, J lost 8 bases, and 10 bases stayed unmatched. This CDR3 is built from 14 residues. The germline V gene encodes CDR1 PRHDT and CDR2 FYEKMQ (reference sequence). The CDR3: CASSRMDRDDGYTF. The CDR3 DNA sequence: TGTGCCAGCAGCCGAATGGACAGGGATGACGGCTACACCTTC.

J is TRBJ2-2 and V is TRBV9; the D gene is possibly TRBD1 (6 bases). CDR1 and CDR2 from the germline V gene are SGDLS and YYNGEE. This CDR3 is built from 16 residues. V lost 3 bases and J lost 4, with 16 bases in between. The CDR3: CASSALGGGGTGELFF. The CDR3 nucleotides are TGTGCCAGCAGCGCGTTGGGTGGGGGCGGCACCGGGGAGCTGTTTTTT.

This sequence joins TRBV7-9 and TRBJ1-1; D gene uncertain. V was pared by 1 base and J by 7 bases, with 13 bases between. The CDR3 contains 14 residues. Germline assignment: CDR1 SEHNR and CDR2 FQNEAQ (reference sequence). The CDR3 here is CASSLGAGSDEAFF. CDR3 coding DNA: TGTGCCAGCAGCTTAGGAGCCGGGTCAGATGAAGCTTTCTTT.

This chain connects TRBV4-3 to TRBJ2-5; D is unresolved. V dropped 4 bases and J dropped 7 bases, with 16 bases sitting between them. Germline V CDR1 and CDR2: LGHNA, YSLEER. CDR3 length equals 14 residues. This chain's CDR3 is CASSPGAASRTQYF. The DNA for the CDR3 is TGCGCCAGCAGCCCTGGCGCGGCCTCGCGGACCCAGTACTTC.

V and J are TRBV7-9 and TRBJ1-4; 8 positions match TRBD1. J lost 8 bases, V lost 1 base, and 6 bases had no gene match. The CDR3 has 15 amino acids. In germline, CDR1 is SEHNR, CDR2 FQNEAQ (reference sequence). CDR3: CASSLGQQGGEKLFF. The DNA for the CDR3 is TGTGCCAGCAGCTTAGGTCAACAGGGGGGGGAAAAACTGTTTTTT.

This chain joins TRBV6-1 and TRBJ2-3; 7 nucleotides align to TRBD1. The V gene's germline CDR1 is MNHNS and CDR2 SASEGT. Trimming at V came to 3 bases and at J to 1 base, leaving 7 bases not matched to a gene. This CDR3 is built from 16 residues. CDR3 protein: CASSEPTGAGTDTQYF. The CDR3 DNA is TGTGCCAGCAGTGAGCCCACAGGGGCAGGCACAGATACGCAGTATTTT.